The 22 T cell receptor beta chains presented below share a single source sample, sequenced in a study of cytomegalovirus exposure and HLA in healthy donors. Primers: 60 Vbeta forward and 13 Jbeta reverse. Generated by immunoSEQ multiplex PCR, the TCRdb table keeps only in-frame clones and is missing some. The sample holds 120,000 to 150,000 clones, about 80% seen once. Input material: PBMCs. The receptors originated from a man between 40 and 49 years old in good health and CMV-seropositive.

V usage is TRBV5-6 and J usage is TRBJ1-1; the D gene is possibly TRBD1 (6 bases). The V end lost 0 bases, the J end lost 1 base, and 10 bases lay between the germline ends. Per germline, CDR1 SGHDT and CDR2 YYEEEE. This CDR3 has 15 residues. The chain's CDR3 is CASSLGAGANTEAFF. CDR3 DNA sequence: TGTGCCAGCAGCTTGGGGGCAGGGGCGAACACTGAAGCTTTCTTT.

J is TRBJ2-2 and V is TRBV19; 7 nucleotides align to TRBD1. The ends lost 6 bases at V and 4 bases at J; junction bases unmatched: 8. Germline assignment: CDR1 LNHDA and CDR2 SQIVND (reference sequence). The CDR3 totals 15 residues. CDR3 in amino acids: CASSPGTAPTGELFF. The CDR3, as DNA: TGTGCCAGTAGCCCAGGGACAGCTCCCACCGGGGAGCTGTTTTTT.

The chain combines TRBV11-1 with TRBJ1-1, with a tentative D call TRBD1 (5 bases). The CDR3 consists of 14 residues. With 2 bases removed from V and 1 base from J, the gap between germline ends came to 8 bases. Germline CDR1 and CDR2: SGHAT and FQDESV (reference sequence). The CDR3 sequence: CASSLMQGNTEAFF. The CDR3 DNA reads TGTGCCAGCAGCTTAATGCAGGGGAACACTGAAGCTTTCTTT.

This clone was counted once. The V and J genes are TRBV10-2 and TRBJ2-7; D possibly corresponds to TRBD2 (6 bases). Germline CDR1 reads WSHSY; CDR2 reads SAAADI. This CDR3 region has 11 residues. V gave up 8 bases and J gave up 2 bases, with 7 bases separating them. The CDR3 DNA sequence: TGCGCCAGCCGACTAGCCTACGAGCAGTACTTC. Translation: CASRLAYEQYF.

The chain joins TRBV27 to TRBJ2-5; D is unresolved. Trimming removed 10 bases at V and 4 bases at J, with 10 bases between. Per germline, CDR1 MNHEY and CDR2 SMNVEV (reference sequence). This CDR3 spans 11 amino acids. The CDR3 coding sequence is TGTGCCACCACCCTAGGAGAGACCCAGTACTTC. Protein: CATTLGETQYF.

Concerning this clone: Sequence at one end of the junction differs from germline and may be a read error. The chain is built from TRBV6-5 and TRBJ2-6, with a possible D match to TRBD1 (5 bases). The CDR3 extends over 16 amino acids. Looked up from germline, CDR1 is MNHEY and CDR2 is SVGAGI. This CDR3 is CASSYIRVAGANGLTF. The CDR3 DNA follows: TGTGCCAGCAGTTACATAAGGGTGGCTGGGGCCAACGGCCTGACTTTC.

This clone was seen once. The chain is built from TRBV5-6 and TRBJ1-1; D gene ambiguous. Trimming removed 0 bases at V and 2 bases at J, with 5 bases between. From germline, CDR1 is SGHDT and CDR2 YYEEEE. CDR3 length: 13 amino acids. In nucleotides, the CDR3 is TGTGCCAGCAGCTTGGGTCCAAACACTGAAGCTTTCTTT. It translates to CASSLGPNTEAFF.

This clone was detected once. CDR3: CAISLDGNTIYF. DNA for the CDR3: TGTGCCATCAGTTTAGATGGAAACACCATATATTTT. J is TRBJ1-3 and V is TRBV10-3; D uncertain. CDR3 length equals 12 residues. CDR1 and CDR2 from the germline V gene are ENHRY and SYGVKD. Trimming left V 5 bases short and J 3 bases short, with 5 bases between.

This chain connects TRBV19 to TRBJ1-1; tentative D call: TRBD1 (5 bases). Trimming shortened V by 7 bases and J by 3 bases, and 12 bases separated the two germline ends. Germline V gene data show CDR1 as LNHDA and CDR2 as SQIVND (reference sequence). This CDR3 is 13 amino acids long. Here the CDR3 reads CASNGDWDTEAFF. Written as DNA, the CDR3 is TGTGCCAGTAATGGGGACTGGGACACTGAAGCTTTCTTT.

The V and J genes are TRBV5-4 and TRBJ2-3; 10 nucleotides line up with TRBD2. J gave up 2 bases and V 4 bases, and 4 bases lay outside the gene matches. Germline V gives CDR1 SGHNT, CDR2 YYREEE (reference sequence). The length of the CDR3 is 15 residues. The CDR3 sequence: CASSHSGRATDTQYF. The CDR3 DNA reads TGTGCCAGCAGCCACAGCGGGAGGGCCACAGATACGCAGTATTTT.

J is TRBJ2-7 and V is TRBV5-1, with a weak D call TRBD2 (5 bases). The CDR3 is 16 residues long. Trimming took off 1 base at V and 3 bases at J, with 17 bases between the two ends. The V gene's germline CDR1 is SGHRS and CDR2 YFSETQ. The CDR3 reads CASSLTTQSGLYEQYF. In DNA form, the CDR3 reads TGCGCCAGCAGCTTGACGACTCAGTCAGGACTCTACGAGCAGTACTTC. Using reference TRBV5-1 and TRBJ2-7 for the parts outside the CDR3, the full variable domain is KAGVTQTPRYLIKTRGQQVTLSCSPISGHRSVSWYQQTPGQGLQFLFEYFSETQRNKGNFPGRFSGRQFSNSRSEMNVSTLELGDSALYLCASSLTTQSGLYEQYFGPGTRLTVT.

V is TRBV7-3 and J is TRBJ2-5; tentatively, D is TRBD1 (6 bases). The CDR3 has 16 residues. The germline gives CDR1 SGHTA, CDR2 FQGTGA. V was shortened by 5 bases and J by 4 bases, with 20 bases between the two germline ends. This CDR3 reads CASSLTINLGGETQYF. The CDR3, as DNA: TGTGCCAGCAGCCTTACCATAAACCTAGGGGGAGAGACCCAGTACTTC.

The genes are TRBV12-5 and TRBJ2-1; TRBD2 matches 7 bases. Germline CDR1 reads LGHNT; CDR2 reads FRNRAP. The V and J ends lost 5 bases and 6 bases, in that order; junction bases with no gene match: 13. The CDR3 runs 16 residues. This CDR3 reads CASGLSGLQFRNEQFF. As DNA, the CDR3 is TGTGCTAGTGGTCTTAGCGGGTTGCAGTTTCGCAATGAGCAGTTCTTC.

This clone was observed a few times. J is TRBJ2-3 and V is TRBV5-4, with unresolved D. The CDR3 covers 12 residues. The germline gives CDR1 SGHNT, CDR2 YYREEE (reference sequence). V was trimmed by 5 bases and J by 2 bases, leaving 6 bases between them. The CDR3 nucleotides read TGTGCCAGCAGGCGAGACACAGATACGCAGTATTTT. Translation: CASRRDTDTQYF.

J is TRBJ1-1 and V is TRBV19, with 9 bases fitting TRBD1. The trim removed 6 bases at V and 6 bases at J, leaving 8 bases unmatched. Germline assignment: CDR1 LNHDA and CDR2 SQIVND (reference sequence). This CDR3 contains 14 residues. This CDR3 reads CASSAYRGPSEAFF. Here the CDR3 DNA reads TGTGCCAGTAGCGCCTACAGGGGGCCATCTGAAGCTTTCTTT.

This chain uses TRBV6-5 with TRBJ2-2, with D possibly being TRBD2 (6 bases). Trimming took 6 bases from V and 0 from J, leaving 11 bases between them. Germline CDR1 is MNHEY and CDR2 is SVGAGI. CDR3 length: 15 residues. The CDR3: CASSSGSTNTGELFF. CDR3 bases: TGTGCCAGCAGCTCCGGGAGTACGAACACCGGGGAGCTGTTTTTT.

The J gene is TRBJ1-2, the V gene TRBV7-2, with D unresolved. The CDR3 has 11 amino acids. Germline values: CDR1 SGHTA, CDR2 FQGNSA. Trimming shortened V by 5 bases and J by 8 bases, and 9 bases separated the two germline ends. CDR3: CASSIRGGYTF. Written as DNA, the CDR3 is TGTGCCAGCAGCATTAGAGGAGGCTACACCTTC.

The V gene is TRBV5-1, the J gene TRBJ2-5; no reliable D call. The CDR3 spans 14 residues. CDR1 and CDR2 from the germline V gene are SGHRS and YFSETQ. Between the trimmed V and J ends, which lost 4 bases and 5 bases, there was a span of 15 bases. The CDR3 DNA reads as TGCGCCAGCAGCCTCACCGGGTTTGGGGAGACCCAGTACTTC. This encodes CASSLTGFGETQYF.

The V call is TRBV19, the J call TRBJ1-2; 8 nucleotides align to TRBD1. Germline V lookup: CDR1 LNHDA, CDR2 SQIVND (reference sequence). The CDR3 is made up of 17 amino acids. J lost 4 bases, V lost 2 bases, and 12 bases had no gene match. CDR3: CASSIQFKDRAIYGYTF. CDR3 nucleotides: TGTGCCAGTAGTATACAATTCAAGGACAGGGCCATCTATGGCTACACCTTC.

This clone was picked up one time. An end of the junction differs from the germline gene, which may be a read error. The chain recombines TRBV6-6 with TRBJ2-2, with a tentative D call TRBD2 (6 bases). Germline CDR1 is MNHNY and CDR2 is SVGAGI (reference sequence). The CDR3 spans 15 residues. CDR3 protein: CASSYSTLVTGGLFF. The CDR3 DNA reads TGTGCCAGCAGTTACTCGACATTGGTGACCGGGGGGCTGTTTTTT.

The chain uses TRBV29-1 and TRBJ1-2, with unresolved D. Per germline, CDR1 SQVTM and CDR2 ANQGSEA. V shed 3 bases and J shed 7 bases, with 12 bases lying between them. The CDR3 spans 12 residues. CDR3 DNA: TGCAGCGTTGATTGGGTCGCAGGTGGCTACACCTTC. Its protein product is CSVDWVAGGYTF.

This rearrangement joins TRBV14 to TRBJ1-2; D uncertain. CDR1 SGHDN and CDR2 FVKESK come from the germline V gene. The CDR3 consists of 13 residues. V shed 0 bases and J shed 5 bases, with 7 bases lying between them. The CDR3 here is CASSQEQSYGYTF. The CDR3 DNA reads as TGTGCCAGCAGCCAAGAGCAGTCATATGGCTACACCTTC.